The clone carrying this TCR beta chain appeared a few times. What it binds is not known. This sample was taken from a study of post-analysis software for immune sequencing data. The overall study: Relapsing-remitting, secondary progressive and progressive-relapsing forms of multiple sclerosis all featured among disease courses.

TCR beta cDNA libraries included unique molecular identifiers. Starting from roughly 1 to 10 million T cells, the study yielded about 500,000 cDNA molecules. Using its own MiXCR run on the PCR reads, TCRdb lists one record per CDR3 protein. Of roughly 670,000 distinct CDR3 sequences listed, approximately 59% are singletons. General observations from the study: With TRBV5-6, TRBV5-1 and TRBV20-1 included, 5 or 6 TRBV segments were more frequent in patients than in controls.

Between the trimmed V and J ends, which lost 1 base and 4 bases, there was a span of 11 bases. The CDR3 is 14 amino acids. Germline CDR1 SGHDN, CDR2 FVKESK. The chain recombines TRBV14 with TRBJ2-7, with D perhaps matching TRBD1 or TRBD2 (5 bases each). The sequencing sample was made of blood. The clonotype originates from a girl between 2 and 10 years old with multiple sclerosis. The CDR3 DNA is TGTGCCAGCAGCCAAGGTGGGGACCTTTACGAGCAGTACTTC. It codes for CASSQGGDLYEQYF.